Only a few counts were recorded for the clone carrying this T cell receptor beta chain. The antigen remains unidentified. Clinical symptoms, serum thyroxine, TRAb, thyroid ultrasound and orbital computed tomography informed diagnoses. This sample was included in a study of T cells in Graves' hyperthyroidism and ophthalmopathy. About the research overall: Specimen type is peripheral blood, collected at initial diagnosis prior to any treatment. General observations from the study: The authors' 13 V-J model separated ophthalmopathy from stable hyperthyroidism. Ophthalmopathy got predicted by the model a median about 6.7 months before its onset.

The CDR3 regions of TCR beta were amplified from RNA transcripts. A first-round RT-PCR of the TCR CDR3 used the HTBI primer set. A single record per CDR3 protein comes from TCRdb applying MiXCR to the multiplex PCR reads. Among about 210,000 distinct CDR3 sequences, approximately 17% were seen once, and the ten largest hold around 50%. The TCR was taken from a man aged 50 to 60 with Graves' hyperthyroidism. The sequenced material came from blood.

The CDR3 nucleotides are TGCAGTGCTAGGGCTAATACTAGCCCCAATGAGCAGTTCTTC. It encodes CSARANTSPNEQFF. The chain couples TRBV20-1 to TRBJ2-1, with D perhaps TRBD2 (6 bases). The V end was cut by 3 bases, the J end by 6 bases, with 15 bases between. This CDR3 is built from 14 residues. The germline V gene has CDR1 DFQATT and CDR2 SNEGSKA (reference sequence).